This T cell receptor (beta chain) derives from a study of Tregs in tolerant kidney transplant recipients. Study summary: The nonmyeloablative bone marrow transplants came from related graft donors, with transient mixed chimerism. Broader study findings: Activated donor B cell expansion appeared to reveal the most relevant donor-specific TCRbeta repertoire.

The table came from immunoSEQ multiplex PCR; TCRdb's copy has only in-frame clones and leaves some out. The sample has around 75,000 clones; roughly 89% are singletons. CDR3 length equals 20 residues. Remarks on this clone: Its antigen remains unidentified.

The V call is TRBV7-5, the J call TRBJ1-5; TRBD1, the table's D call, lacks a check against the DNA. TRBV7-5 constitutes a pseudogene. The TCR sequence derives from a human donor who received a combined kidney and bone marrow transplant. The sequences come from CD4+ T cells from blood, collected before the transplant. CDR3 residues: CVRSFPQGQGPPHSNQPQHF. The CDR3 DNA follows: TGTGTCAGAAGCTTCCCCCAGGGACAGGGGCCTCCTCATAGCAATCAGCCCCAGCATTTT.